This T cell receptor beta chain appears in the sequencing data of a study of patients and donors after allogeneic stem cell transplantation (dated by TCRdb to 2018 to 2021). Libraries were constructed by RT-PCR. The data were produced on a NextSeq 550. TCRdb reran the public reads through fastp at Q25 and MiXCR, keeping productive beta chains. Under each unique CDR3 protein, matching rows form one entry showing the most common genes and DNA. This sample holds over 350,000 distinct CDR3 sequences; about a sixth were observed only once. The leading ten clones occupy less than 8.5% of the sample. Notes on this clonotype: The target of this receptor is not known. Base-call qualities are not available, and no considerably larger clone is one nucleotide away.

The cysteine opens and the phenylalanine closes a CDR3 of 17 amino acids. Left in the record is the CDR3 DNA by itself, 51 bases read in frame from the first base. Trimming leaves V shorter by 6 bases and J shorter by 2 bases, with the junction holding 10 bases beyond the gene matches. Looking up the germline V gene yields CDR1 MDHEN and CDR2 SYDVKM. Input material: blood, either unsorted or a sorted T cell fraction (not recorded which). The V and J genes are TRBV28 and TRBJ2-7, and 13 junction bases match TRBD2. The TCR was taken from a human donor who was either an allogeneic HSCT recipient or a stem cell or donor lymphocyte infusion donor (not recorded which). It is not recorded whose cells these are; they may come from a transplant donor. The CDR3 sequence is CASSPTGTSGVTYEQYF. The bases are TGTGCCAGCAGCCCGACCGGGACTAGCGGGGTAACCTACGAGCAGTACTTC.